These 15 T cell receptor beta chains were all obtained from the same sample, sequenced in a study of T cells in Graves' hyperthyroidism and ophthalmopathy. Amplified TCR beta CDR3 regions came from RNA transcripts. HTBI primers were the set used in a first-round RT-PCR of the TCR CDR3. A single record per CDR3 protein comes from TCRdb applying MiXCR to the multiplex PCR reads. Of approximately 430,000 distinct CDR3 sequences listed, 15% to 17% were seen once; the top ten hold around 7.7%. What was sequenced was blood. These receptors originate from a woman aged 18-29 years with Graves' hyperthyroidism.

The CDR3 here is CASSPDRRKGGYTF. In DNA, the CDR3 is TGTGCCAGCAGTCCGGACAGAAGAAAGGGCGGCTACACCTTC. The rearrangement uses TRBV2 and TRBJ1-2, with D perhaps matching TRBD1 (6 bases). Germline V gives CDR1 SNHLY, CDR2 FYNNEI. The V and J ends lost 5 bases and 8 bases respectively, with 18 bases between them. The CDR3 loop spans 14 amino acids.

This clonotype has ten or more counts. The chain links TRBV20-1 to TRBJ1-6; 8 positions agree with TRBD1. Germline-derived CDR1 and CDR2 are DFQATT and SNEGSKA (reference sequence). The CDR3 is made up of 15 amino acids. With 2 bases clipped from V and 7 bases from J, the junction kept 7 bases outside the gene matches. The CDR3 reads CSARPDRGKNSPLHF. The CDR3, as DNA: TGCAGTGCTAGACCTGACAGGGGAAAGAATTCACCCCTCCACTTT.

This clonotype was observed many times. The V gene is TRBV11-3, the J gene TRBJ1-2; 7 bases agree with TRBD1. V gave up 0 bases and J gave up 4 bases; unmatched junction bases: 5. Per the germline V gene, CDR1 is SGHNT and CDR2 is YENEEA. The length of the CDR3 is 15 residues. This CDR3 reads CASSLDRNRGYGYTF. The CDR3 DNA follows: TGTGCCAGCAGCTTAGATCGAAACAGGGGCTATGGCTACACCTTC.

This clonotype was observed many times. J is TRBJ2-3 and V is TRBV12-3 or TRBV12-4, with 12 bases lining up with TRBD2. This CDR3 is built from 16 residues. V shed 5 bases and J 6 bases; nucleotides not matched to a gene: 9. The CDR3 spells CASSPLAGGPADTQYF. CDR3 coding DNA: TGTGCCAGCAGTCCTCTAGCGGGAGGGCCGGCGGATACGCAGTATTTT.

V is TRBV12-3 or TRBV12-4 and J is TRBJ2-7, with a weak D call TRBD2 (5 bases). Trimming took 7 bases from V and 1 from J, leaving 14 bases between them. The CDR3 totals 14 residues. As DNA, the CDR3 is TGTGCCAGCACTCAATCCGGGGAATCCTACGAGCAGTACTTC. It encodes CASTQSGESYEQYF.

The chain couples TRBV24-1 to TRBJ2-1; D is perhaps TRBD1 (6 bases). In germline, CDR1 is KGHDR, CDR2 SFDVKD. The V end lost 4 bases, the J end lost 2 bases, and 11 bases lay between the germline ends. The CDR3 has 15 amino acids. CDR3 coding DNA: TGTGCCACCAGTGACCTCAGGGGAACCTACAATGAGCAGTTCTTC. The encoded protein is CATSDLRGTYNEQFF.

The CDR3 protein is CASVSGGPEQYF. CDR3 coding DNA: TGTGCCAGCGTATCAGGGGGCCCCGAGCAGTACTTC. This chain links TRBV25-1 with TRBJ2-7, with 8 bases identical to TRBD1. The V and J ends lost 8 bases and 6 bases, in that order; junction bases with no gene match: 6. This CDR3 contains 12 residues. The V gene's germline CDR1 is MGHDK and CDR2 SYGVNS.

In its sample, this clonotype was seen many times. The chain recombines TRBV12-3 or TRBV12-4 with TRBJ2-7, with D perhaps TRBD1 (6 bases). V lost 6 bases and J 1 base, leaving 10 bases between the germline ends. This CDR3 is 13 amino acids long. DNA of the CDR3: TGTGCCAGCAGGGGACACCTTTCCTACGAGCAGTACTTC. Its translation: CASRGHLSYEQYF.

This clonotype was recorded a few times. The chain has TRBV5-8 and TRBJ2-1; D may be TRBD2 (6 bases). CDR3 length: 14 amino acids. Trimming took 4 bases from V and 10 from J, leaving 18 bases between them. Germline CDR1 and CDR2: SGHTS and YDEGEE. The CDR3 DNA reads as TGTGCCAGCAGCCACCCGGGAGCCAGAAGAGAGCAGTTCTTC. Translated, it gives CASSHPGARREQFF.

In its sample, this clonotype was seen a few times. The J gene is TRBJ1-4, the V gene TRBV20-1, with TRBD1 identical over 8 bases. The V and J ends lost 2 bases and 1 base, in that order; junction bases with no gene match: 3. The CDR3 is 15 amino acids. Germline lookup yields CDR1 DFQATT and CDR2 SNEGSKA (reference sequence). CDR3 protein: CSARTTGGTNEKLFF. The CDR3 DNA follows: TGCAGTGCTAGAACTACAGGGGGAACTAATGAAAAACTGTTTTTT.

This clonotype occurred a few times. The chain couples TRBV28 to TRBJ2-2; 7 bases map to TRBD1. Germline V gives CDR1 MDHEN, CDR2 SYDVKM. There are 16 residues in the CDR3. The V gene end was trimmed by 5 bases and the J gene end by 1 base; junction bases not matched to a gene: 7. The chain's CDR3 is CASSQTGTENTGELFF. CDR3 coding DNA: TGTGCCAGCAGTCAAACCGGGACAGAGAACACCGGGGAGCTGTTTTTT.

This clonotype was detected many times. V and J are TRBV5-5 and TRBJ2-3; TRBD2 agrees at 7 bases. CDR1 SGHKS and CDR2 YYEKEE come from the germline V gene (reference sequence). Losses at the gene ends were 6 bases for V and 6 bases for J; bases not matched to a gene: 7. This CDR3 is 13 amino acids long. CDR3 sequence: CASTPGGRDTQYF. CDR3 coding DNA: TGTGCCAGCACCCCGGGGGGAAGGGATACGCAGTATTTT.

This clonotype was recorded many times. The chain joins TRBV20-1 to TRBJ2-7; a weak D match, TRBD2 (6 bases). With 0 bases removed from V and 1 base from J, the gap between germline ends came to 16 bases. This CDR3 has 16 amino acids. Germline V gene sequence: CDR1 DFQATT, CDR2 SNEGSKA (reference sequence). CDR3 region: CSARDPSVRGSYEQYF. The CDR3 DNA sequence: TGCAGTGCTAGAGATCCTAGCGTAAGAGGGTCCTACGAGCAGTACTTC.

This clonotype was recorded at least ten times. The rearrangement joins TRBV3-1 to TRBJ1-2; 7 bases map to TRBD1. The CDR3 is made up of 17 amino acids. CDR1 is LGHDT and CDR2 is YNNKEL in the germline V gene (reference sequence). Germline trimming cut 4 bases from V and 0 bases from J; bases unmatched to any gene: 11. The CDR3 spells CASSRLFGTEANYGYTF. CDR3 nucleotide sequence: TGTGCCAGCAGCCGACTTTTTGGGACAGAAGCTAACTATGGCTACACCTTC.

V gene TRBV6-4 combines with J gene TRBJ2-1; 8 nucleotides match TRBD2. J was trimmed by 6 bases and V by 5 bases; bases with no gene match: 6. Germline CDR1 is MRHNA and CDR2 is SNTAGT. The CDR3 consists of 14 residues. The DNA of the CDR3 is TGTGCCAGCAGTTTAGTCAGCGGGAGCAATGAGCAGTTCTTC. It specifies CASSLVSGSNEQFF.